This TCR beta chain was recovered during a study of neurological immune-mediated disorders. Via MiXCR, TCRdb re-called the 5' RACE reads, giving one row per CDR3 protein. Of about 38,000 distinct CDR3 sequences listed, approximately 7% were seen once; the top ten hold around 5%. This clonotype was observed many times. As yet, its antigen is unknown. The cells used in sorted libraries, CD4+ or CD8+ T cells, numbered 1 million. Notes on the study in general: Multiple sclerosis, the disease with the least TCR clonal expansion, fell below healthy controls, whereas HTLV-1-associated myelopathy showed the most.

The CDR3 contains 16 residues. This sequence joins TRBV21-1 and TRBJ1-5; TRBD1 is the table's D call and was not checked against the DNA. TRBV21-1 is noted as a pseudogene. This receptor was obtained from a man in his forties or fifties in good health. Sequencing was done on a sample of CD4+ T cells from blood. The CDR3 DNA sequence: TGTGCCAGCAGCAAAGGCGTCTTCCGGGGCAATCAGCCCCAGCATTTT. Protein: CASSKGVFRGNQPQHF.